This TCR beta chain comes out of a study of T cell changes during pregnancy in multiple sclerosis. Data came from immunoSEQ multiplex PCR; TCRdb stores just in-frame clones and leaves some out. Among around 31,000 clones listed, around nine tenths were seen once. Germline V gene sequence: CDR1 LGHNA, CDR2 YNFKEQ. The CDR3 has 16 residues. V lost 1 base and J lost 6; bases outside the gene matches: 11. This chain links TRBV4-2 with TRBJ2-7; 8 bases match TRBD1. The sequencing here drew on CD4+ T cells from peripheral blood mononuclear cells, taken in the first trimester of pregnancy. The receptor comes from a female donor in good health, enrolled as a control in a pregnancy study. The CDR3 nucleotides read TGTGCCAGCAGCCAAGTGGGGTTTGGACAGGGCGGCGAGCAGTACTTC. Translating gives CASSQVGFGQGGEQYF.